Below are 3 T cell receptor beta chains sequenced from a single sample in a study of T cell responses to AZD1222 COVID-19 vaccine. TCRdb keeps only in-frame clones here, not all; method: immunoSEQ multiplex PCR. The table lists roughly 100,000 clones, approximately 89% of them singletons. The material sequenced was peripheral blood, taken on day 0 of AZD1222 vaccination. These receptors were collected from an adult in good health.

The CDR3 DNA reads as TGTGCCACCAGCAGAGGCCAGCGAGCCCCTAGCACAGATACGCAGTATTTT. Translated: CATSRGQRAPSTDTQYF. V gene TRBV15 combines with J gene TRBJ2-3; no firm D call. Trimming removed 1 base at V and 0 bases at J, with 14 bases between. The germline V gene has CDR1 LNHNV and CDR2 YYDKDF (reference sequence). The CDR3 totals 17 residues.

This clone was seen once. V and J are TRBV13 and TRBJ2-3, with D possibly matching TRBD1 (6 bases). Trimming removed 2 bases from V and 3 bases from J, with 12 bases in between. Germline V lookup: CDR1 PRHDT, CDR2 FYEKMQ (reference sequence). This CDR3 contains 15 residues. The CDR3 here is CASSLNRQGTDTQYF. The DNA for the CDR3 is TGTGCCAGCAGCTTAAATAGGCAGGGGACAGATACGCAGTATTTT. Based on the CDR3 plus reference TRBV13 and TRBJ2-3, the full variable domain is AAGVIQSPRHLIKEKRETATLKCYPIPRHDTVYWYQQGPGQDPQFLISFYEKMQSDKGSIPDRFSAQQFSDYHSELNMSSLELGDSALYFCASSLNRQGTDTQYFGPGTRLTVL.

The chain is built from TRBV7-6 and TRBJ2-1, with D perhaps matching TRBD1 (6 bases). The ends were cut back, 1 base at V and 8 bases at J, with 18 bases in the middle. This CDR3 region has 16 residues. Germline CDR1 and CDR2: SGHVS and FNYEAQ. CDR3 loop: CASSLEVGQGTDEQFF. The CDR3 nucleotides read TGTGCCAGCAGCTTAGAGGTAGGGCAGGGGACCGATGAGCAGTTCTTC.